Listed below are T cell receptor beta chains from one sample, sequenced in a study of T cell changes during pregnancy in multiple sclerosis. This table comes from immunoSEQ multiplex PCR, and its TCRdb copy is limited to in-frame clones, with some not included. The sample lists roughly 75,000 clones; about 92% were seen once. The sequencing here drew on peripheral blood, taken after pregnancy. These receptors originate from a female donor in good health, enrolled as a control in a pregnancy study. CDR3s include the opening cysteine and the closing phenylalanine or tryptophan. A D gene is named only where the DNA matches it firmly. Expanded clones are given a class, and other clones once, few, many or no size at all.

abundance	j_gene	d_gene	v_gene	CDR3nt	CDR3aa
.	TRBJ2-5	TRBD2	TRBV5-4	TGTGCCACCCGGGGCGGGGGGGCCTTCGAGACCCAGTACTTC	CATRGGGAFETQYF
.	TRBJ2-5	TRBD2	TRBV27	TGTGCCAGCAGTCCACACCCATCTAGCGGGGGGGCGAGGGAGACCCAGTACTTC	CASSPHPSSGGARETQYF
.	TRBJ2-7	TRBD1	TRBV6-5	TGTGCCAGCAAGAGGACAGGGGAGTACGAGCAGTACTTC	CASKRTGEYEQYF
.	TRBJ2-1	TRBD2	TRBV2	TGTGCCAGCAGTGCGAGGACTAGCCGCGGTAATGAGCAGTTCTTC	CASSARTSRGNEQFF
.	TRBJ2-7	TRBD2	TRBV10-3	TGTGCCATCAGTGACACGCGGGAGGGGATCTACGAGCAGTACTTC	CAISDTREGIYEQYF
once	TRBJ1-1	.	TRBV9	TGTGCCAGCAGCGTAAAGGGCAGAGGGACTGAAGCTTTCTTT	CASSVKGRGTEAFF
.	TRBJ1-1	.	TRBV30	TGTGCCTGTACCAGACAGCAGAACACTGAAGCTTTCTTT	CACTRQQNTEAFF
.	TRBJ2-7	.	TRBV6-6	TGTGCCAGCAGTCTACAGGGTTCCCCCTACGAGGTGCAGTACTTC	CASSLQGSPYEVQYF
.	TRBJ2-1	TRBD2	TRBV2	TGTGCCAGCCAGCGGGGGTTGAGCTCCTACAATGAGCAGTTCTTC	CASQRGLSSYNEQFF
.	TRBJ2-7	TRBD1	TRBV27	TGTGCCAGCAGTCTCGACAGGGCCCTTCGAGACGAGCAGTACTTC	CASSLDRALRDEQYF
.	TRBJ1-4	.	TRBV28	TGTGCCAGCAGTTCCCAGGGGAAGCCTAATGAAAAACTGTTTTTT	CASSSQGKPNEKLFF
.	TRBJ2-2	.	TRBV5-6	TGTGCCAGCAGCTTGGCCTGGGGGGCCGGGGAGCTGTTTTTT	CASSLAWGAGELFF
.	TRBJ2-1	.	TRBV4-3	TGCGCCAGCAGCCAACGGGCGGGGAGCTCCTACAATGAGCAGTTCTTC	CASSQRAGSSYNEQFF
.	TRBJ2-5	.	TRBV2	TGTGCCAGCAGTGAAGGGGGCAAGGCCCAGTACTTC	CASSEGGKAQYF
few	TRBJ2-7	TRBD1	TRBV6-5	TGTGCCACCAGGACAGGCTCCTACGAGCAGTACTTC	CATRTGSYEQYF
.	TRBJ2-1	TRBD2	TRBV27	TGTGCCAGCAGTTTATGGACTAGCGGGCACCTTGAGCAGTTCTTC	CASSLWTSGHLEQFF